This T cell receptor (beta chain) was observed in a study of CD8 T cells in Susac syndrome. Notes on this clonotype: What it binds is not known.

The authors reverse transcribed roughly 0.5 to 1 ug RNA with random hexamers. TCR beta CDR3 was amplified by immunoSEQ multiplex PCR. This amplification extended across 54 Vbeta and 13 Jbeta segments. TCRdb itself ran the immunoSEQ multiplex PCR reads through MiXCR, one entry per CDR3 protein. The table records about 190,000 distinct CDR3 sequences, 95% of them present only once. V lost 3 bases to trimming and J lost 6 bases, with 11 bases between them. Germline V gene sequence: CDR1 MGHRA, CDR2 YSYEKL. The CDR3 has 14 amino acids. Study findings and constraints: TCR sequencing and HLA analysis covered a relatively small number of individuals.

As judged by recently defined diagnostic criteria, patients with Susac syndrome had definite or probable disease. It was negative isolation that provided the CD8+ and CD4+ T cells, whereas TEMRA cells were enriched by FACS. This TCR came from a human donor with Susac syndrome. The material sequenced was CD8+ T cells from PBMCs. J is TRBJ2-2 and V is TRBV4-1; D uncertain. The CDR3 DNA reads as TGCGCCAGCAGCCATGACCTGGGCGCCGGGGAGCTGTTTTTT. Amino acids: CASSHDLGAGELFF.